This TCR beta chain was captured by sequencing in a study of blood T cell repertoires in COVID-19. The method was immunoSEQ multiplex PCR; TCRdb's version includes in-frame clones alone and lacks a portion of them. The data show 95,000 to 120,000 clones, approximately 88% seen once. The receptor was isolated from a human donor in a cohort sampled during active COVID-19. Sequencing was carried out using peripheral blood.

The CDR3 loop reads CASSSRTGRGFRSPLHF. CDR3 in DNA: TGTGCCAGCAGCTCCCGGACAGGGAGAGGCTTTAGGTCACCCCTCCACTTT. The chain couples TRBV5-6 to TRBJ1-6; 8 bases are a match to TRBD1. The CDR3 has 17 residues. Per the germline V gene, CDR1 is SGHDT and CDR2 is YYEEEE. The trim removed 3 bases at V and 10 bases at J, leaving 15 bases unmatched.